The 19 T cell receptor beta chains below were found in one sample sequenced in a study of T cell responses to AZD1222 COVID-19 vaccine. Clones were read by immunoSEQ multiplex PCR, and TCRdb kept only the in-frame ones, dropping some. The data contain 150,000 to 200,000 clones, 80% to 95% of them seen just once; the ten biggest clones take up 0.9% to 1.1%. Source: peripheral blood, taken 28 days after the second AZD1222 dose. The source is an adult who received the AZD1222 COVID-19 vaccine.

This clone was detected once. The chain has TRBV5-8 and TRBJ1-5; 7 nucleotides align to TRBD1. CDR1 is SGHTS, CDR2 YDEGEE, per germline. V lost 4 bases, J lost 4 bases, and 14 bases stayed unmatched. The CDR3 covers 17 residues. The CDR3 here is CASSPWNDRVSNQPQHF. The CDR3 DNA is TGTGCCAGCAGCCCCTGGAACGACAGGGTCAGTAATCAGCCCCAGCATTTT.

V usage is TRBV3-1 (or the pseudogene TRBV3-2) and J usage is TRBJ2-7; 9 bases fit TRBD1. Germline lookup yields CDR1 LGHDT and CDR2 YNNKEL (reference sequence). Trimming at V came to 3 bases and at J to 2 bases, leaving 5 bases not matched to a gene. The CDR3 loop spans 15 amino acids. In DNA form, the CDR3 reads TGTGCCAGCAGCCAGGCTGACAGGGGGGCCTACGAGCAGTACTTC. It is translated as CASSQADRGAYEQYF.

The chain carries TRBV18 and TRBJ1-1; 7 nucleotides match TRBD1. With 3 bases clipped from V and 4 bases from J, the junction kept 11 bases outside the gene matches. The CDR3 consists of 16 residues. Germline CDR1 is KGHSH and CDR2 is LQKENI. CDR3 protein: CASSPIRQGHGTEAFF. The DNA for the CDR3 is TGTGCCAGCTCACCCATTAGACAGGGACATGGCACTGAAGCTTTCTTT.

The CDR3 nucleotides are TGCAGTGCCAGTAGGGGAGGGGATTATCAGCCCCAGCATTTT. The encoded protein is CSASRGGDYQPQHF. This chain connects TRBV20-1 to TRBJ1-5; TRBD1 might be the D (5 bases). V lost 6 bases and J 5 bases, leaving 17 bases between the germline ends. Germline lookup yields CDR1 DFQATT and CDR2 SNEGSKA (reference sequence). The CDR3 is 14 amino acids.

CDR3 residues: CASSSGQGSSYEQYF. CDR3 coding DNA: TGTGCCAGCAGCTCGGGACAGGGGAGCTCCTACGAGCAGTACTTC. The V and J genes are TRBV7-9 and TRBJ2-7; 10 positions agree with TRBD1. CDR1 and CDR2 (germline): SEHNR, FQNEAQ (reference sequence). The CDR3 is 15 amino acids. V shed 4 bases and J 0 bases; nucleotides not matched to a gene: 3.

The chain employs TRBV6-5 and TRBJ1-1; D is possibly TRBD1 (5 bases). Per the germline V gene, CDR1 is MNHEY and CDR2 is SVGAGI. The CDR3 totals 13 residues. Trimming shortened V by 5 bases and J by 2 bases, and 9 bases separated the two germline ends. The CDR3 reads CASSLTGNTEAFF. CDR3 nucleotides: TGTGCCAGCAGTCTTACAGGTAACACTGAAGCTTTCTTT.

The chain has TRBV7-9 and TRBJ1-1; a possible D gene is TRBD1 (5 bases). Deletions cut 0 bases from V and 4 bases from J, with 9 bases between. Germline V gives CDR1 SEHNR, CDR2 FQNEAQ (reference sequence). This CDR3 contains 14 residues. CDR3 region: CASSLAGTLTEAFF. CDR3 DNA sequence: TGTGCCAGCAGCTTAGCCGGGACCCTCACTGAAGCTTTCTTT.

CDR3 sequence (DNA): TGTGCCAGTAGTACCCCCCGGACGACCGGCAATCAGCCCCAGCATTTT. This encodes CASSTPRTTGNQPQHF. J is TRBJ1-5 and V is TRBV19; D remains ambiguous. CDR3 length equals 16 residues. Germline V CDR1 and CDR2: LNHDA, SQIVND (reference sequence). The germline V and J ends were trimmed by 4 bases and 2 bases, with 15 bases remaining between them.

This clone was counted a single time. CDR3 region: CASRLGQGNQPQHF. DNA of the CDR3: TGTGCCAGCAGGCTGGGACAGGGCAATCAGCCCCAGCATTTT. J is TRBJ1-5 and V is TRBV27, with 8 bases lining up with TRBD1. V gave up 6 bases and J gave up 2 bases; unmatched junction bases: 3. The CDR3 is 14 residues long. In germline, CDR1 is MNHEY, CDR2 SMNVEV (reference sequence).

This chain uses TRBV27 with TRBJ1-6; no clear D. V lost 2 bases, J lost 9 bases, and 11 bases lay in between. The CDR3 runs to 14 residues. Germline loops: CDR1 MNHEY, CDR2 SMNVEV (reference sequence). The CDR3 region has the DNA TGTGCCAGCAGTTTAGAGGGAGTCAGTTCACCCCTCCACTTT. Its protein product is CASSLEGVSSPLHF.

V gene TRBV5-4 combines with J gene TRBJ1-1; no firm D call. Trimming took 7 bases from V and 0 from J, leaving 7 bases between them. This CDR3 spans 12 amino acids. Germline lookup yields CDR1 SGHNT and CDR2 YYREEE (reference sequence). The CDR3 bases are TGTGCCAGCTACAGTGTGAACACTGAAGCTTTCTTT. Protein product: CASYSVNTEAFF.

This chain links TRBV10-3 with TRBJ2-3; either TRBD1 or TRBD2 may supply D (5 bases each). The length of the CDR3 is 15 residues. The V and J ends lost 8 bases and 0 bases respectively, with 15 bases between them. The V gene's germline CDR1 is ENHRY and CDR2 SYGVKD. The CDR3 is CAIAGSGGSTDTQYF. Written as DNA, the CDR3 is TGTGCCATCGCGGGCAGTGGGGGTAGCACAGATACGCAGTATTTT.

CDR3 nucleotides: TGTGCCAGCAGCCTTGACGGACTTACCATCGGCTCTGGAAACACCATATATTTT. Its translation is CASSLDGLTIGSGNTIYF. The genes are TRBV5-6 and TRBJ1-3; D is uncertain. With 4 bases removed from V and 0 bases from J, the gap between germline ends came to 20 bases. The CDR3 loop spans 18 amino acids. CDR1 is SGHDT and CDR2 is YYEEEE in the germline V gene. The variable domain in full, completed from reference TRBV5-6 and TRBJ1-3, reads DAGVTQSPTHLIKTRGQQVTLRCSPKSGHDTVSWYQQALGQGPQFIFQYYEEEERQRGNFPDRFSGHQFPNYSSELNVNALLLGDSALYLCASSLDGLTIGSGNTIYFGEGSWLTVV.

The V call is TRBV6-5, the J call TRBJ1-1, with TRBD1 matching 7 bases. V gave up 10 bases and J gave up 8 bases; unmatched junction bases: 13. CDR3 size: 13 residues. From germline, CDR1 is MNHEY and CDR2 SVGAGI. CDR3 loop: CATPGTERLEAFF. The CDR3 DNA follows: TGTGCCACCCCCGGGACAGAGCGCTTGGAAGCTTTCTTT.

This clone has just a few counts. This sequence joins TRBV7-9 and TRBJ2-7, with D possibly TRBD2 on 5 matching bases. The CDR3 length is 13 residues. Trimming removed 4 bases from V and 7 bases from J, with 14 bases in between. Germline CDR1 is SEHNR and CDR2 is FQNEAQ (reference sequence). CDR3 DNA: TGTGCCAGCAGCTCCCCGGCGGGTTTAGAGCAGTACTTC. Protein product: CASSSPAGLEQYF.

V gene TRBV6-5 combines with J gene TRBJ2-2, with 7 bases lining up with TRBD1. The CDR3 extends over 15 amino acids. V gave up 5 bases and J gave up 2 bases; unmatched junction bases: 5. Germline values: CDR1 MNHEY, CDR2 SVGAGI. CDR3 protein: CASSPTGSNTGELFF. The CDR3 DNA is TGTGCCAGCAGTCCGACAGGGTCTAACACCGGGGAGCTGTTTTTT.

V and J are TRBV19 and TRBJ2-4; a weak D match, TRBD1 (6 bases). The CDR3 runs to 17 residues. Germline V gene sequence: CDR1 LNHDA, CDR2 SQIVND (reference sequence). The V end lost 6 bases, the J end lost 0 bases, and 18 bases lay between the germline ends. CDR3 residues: CASRRRTGYEAKNIQYF. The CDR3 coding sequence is TGTGCCAGTAGAAGGCGAACAGGGTATGAAGCCAAAAACATTCAGTACTTC.

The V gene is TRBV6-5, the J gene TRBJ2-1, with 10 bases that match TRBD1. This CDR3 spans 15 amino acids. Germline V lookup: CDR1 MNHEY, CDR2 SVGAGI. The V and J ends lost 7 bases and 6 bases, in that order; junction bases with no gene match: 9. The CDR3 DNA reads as TGTGCCAGCAATAAGGGAGGGACAGGGGTCAATGAGCAGTTCTTC. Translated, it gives CASNKGGTGVNEQFF.

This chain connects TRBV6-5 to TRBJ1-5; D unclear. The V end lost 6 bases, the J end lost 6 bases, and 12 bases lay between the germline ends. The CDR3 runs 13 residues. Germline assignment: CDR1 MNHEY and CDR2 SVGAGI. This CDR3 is CASSSFMGQPQHF. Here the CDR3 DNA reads TGTGCCAGCAGCTCCTTTATGGGTCAGCCCCAGCATTTT.